This T cell receptor (beta chain) was profiled in a study of cytomegalovirus exposure and HLA in healthy donors. Broader study findings: Sequencing likely caused a cluster of highly shared sequence variants. Some TCR beta chains (roughly 160 of them) were listed as cytomegalovirus-associated.

The PCR used 60 Vbeta and 13 Jbeta primers. TCRdb's copy holds only in-frame clones and misses some; the assay was immunoSEQ multiplex PCR. The profile covers 95,000 to 150,000 clones, with about 84% appearing a single time and 4% taken by the ten largest. Trimming cost V 4 bases and J 1 base, with 10 bases left between them. The germline gives CDR1 SNHLY, CDR2 FYNNEI. The CDR3 consists of 14 residues. With respect to this clone: The antigen remains undetermined.

Material: PBMCs. This clonotype was sampled from a man younger than 35 in good health and CMV-seropositive. J is TRBJ1-1 and V is TRBV2; D is ambiguous. The CDR3 sequence: CASSGFGPNTEAFF. The CDR3 DNA reads TGTGCCAGCAGTGGCTTTGGGCCGAACACTGAAGCTTTCTTT.